A selection of T cell receptor beta chains follows, all from one sample in a study of T cells in Graves' hyperthyroidism and ophthalmopathy. TCRdb reprocessed the multiplex PCR reads via MiXCR and lists one record per CDR3 protein. The table includes 500,000 to 750,000 distinct CDR3 sequences, 12% to 15% detected once. Sequencing was done on a sample of blood. All receptors come from a woman aged 18-30 years with Graves' ophthalmopathy. Each CDR3 is given with its conserved first and last residue. D genes are given only for firm matches. Some rows mark clone size as missing; the rest say once, few, many or name a class of expanded clone.

TRBV27	many	14	TRBJ2-7	.	TGTGCCAGCAGTCCAAAACAGGTCTCCTACGAGCAGTACTTC	CASSPKQVSYEQYF
TRBV11-2	few	15	TRBJ2-2	TRBD1	TGTGCCAGCAGCCCCCGGACAGGGTGGGGGGGGGAGCTGTTTTTT	CASSPRTGWGGELFF
TRBV5-1	many	14	TRBJ2-7	.	TGCGCCAGCAGCGGGACTCAGACTTCTAGCGAGCAGTACTTC	CASSGTQTSSEQYF
TRBV18	.	18	TRBJ1-2	TRBD1	TGTGCCAGCTCACCGTTAGGGACAGTTGAGGAGAGAACTCGGGGCTACACCTTC	CASSPLGTVEERTRGYTF
TRBV11-1	many	17	TRBJ2-3	TRBD2	TGTGCCAGCAGCTTAGCGCGTGGGAGGGCCGGCACAGATACGCAGTATTTT	CASSLARGRAGTDTQYF
TRBV6-1	few	14	TRBJ1-1	.	TGTGCCAGCAGGCCTACGACAGGGAACACTGAAGCTTTCTTT	CASRPTTGNTEAFF
TRBV2	many	14	TRBJ1-6	.	TGTGCCAGCAGTAGCAATCCCGAGGGTTCACCCCTCCACTTT	CASSSNPEGSPLHF
TRBV9	.	14	TRBJ2-2	.	TGTGCCAGCAGCATCCCTTCTTATACCGGGGAGCTGTTTTTT	CASSIPSYTGELFF
TRBV7-9	many	15	TRBJ2-5	.	TGTGCCAGCAGCCCCCGCGGGTCATCTCAAGAGACCCAGTACTTC	CASSPRGSSQETQYF
TRBV7-9	.	19	TRBJ2-7	TRBD2	TGTGCCAGCAGCTTAGACCCCGGGTCGAGCGGGAGGCCGACCTACGAGCAGTACTTC	CASSLDPGSSGRPTYEQYF
TRBV7-9	.	12	TRBJ2-2	.	TGTGCCAGCAGCTTTGTAGGCGGGGAGCTGTTTTTT	CASSFVGGELFF
TRBV5-5	many	14	TRBJ2-7	.	TGTGCCAGCACTCCAAGGGGCGGACCCTACGAGCAGTACTTC	CASTPRGGPYEQYF
TRBV5-1	many	16	TRBJ2-3	TRBD2	TGCGCCAGCAGCCTAACAGCGGGAGGGCTCACAGATACGCAGTATTTT	CASSLTAGGLTDTQYF
TRBV7-9	many	17	TRBJ2-1	.	TGTGCCAGCAGCTTACCGGCACGCAGGTCCCTATACAATGAGCAGTTCTTC	CASSLPARRSLYNEQFF
TRBV20-1	many	15	TRBJ2-7	TRBD1	TGCAGTGCTAGAGATAGAGGACAGGGGTATTACGAGCAGTACTTC	CSARDRGQGYYEQYF
TRBV7-2	many	13	TRBJ2-7	TRBD1	TGTGCCAGCAGCCAGGACAGGACTTACGAGCAGTACTTC	CASSQDRTYEQYF
TRBV6-1	few	15	TRBJ1-1	.	TGTGCCAGCAGTGAATGGGCAGGGGTGAACACTGAAGCTTTCTTT	CASSEWAGVNTEAFF
TRBV6-1	.	15	TRBJ2-1	.	TGTGCCAGCAGTGAATTCGGGGGCCCCTACAATGAGCAGTTCTTC	CASSEFGGPYNEQFF
TRBV5-1	few	15	TRBJ2-1	.	TGCGCCAGCAGCTTACAGGACAGCTCCTACAATGAGCAGTTCTTC	CASSLQDSSYNEQFF
TRBV7-8	few	19	TRBJ2-3	TRBD2	TGTGCCAGCACCGGCAGGTCGGGACTAGCGGGGACCAGGGCAGATACGCAGTATTTT	CASTGRSGLAGTRADTQYF
TRBV24-1	many	16	TRBJ2-3	TRBD1	TGTGCCACCAGTGACTCGACAGGGCTATCCACAGATACGCAGTATTTT	CATSDSTGLSTDTQYF
TRBV30	many	18	TRBJ1-1	TRBD1	TGTGCCCGAGCAGGGACAGGGGGCGTCAGGGGAATGAACACTGAAGCTTTCTTT	CARAGTGGVRGMNTEAFF
TRBV2	few	17	TRBJ2-5	TRBD2	TGTGCCAGCTCCGCCCGGGGTGGCGGGAGAGGATTAGAGACCCAGTACTTC	CASSARGGGRGLETQYF
TRBV9	many	14	TRBJ2-7	.	TGTGCCAGCAGCGTAAGGCAACAGCCTTACGAGCAGTACTTC	CASSVRQQPYEQYF
TRBV6-2/TRBV6-3	many	14	TRBJ2-5	.	TGTGCCAGCAGTTACTCGACAGTAGCCGGGGCCCAGTACTTC	CASSYSTVAGAQYF
TRBV6-2/TRBV6-3	few	12	TRBJ2-7	TRBD2	TGTGCCAGCAGGCGGGAGCCATACGAGCAGTACTTC	CASRREPYEQYF
TRBV29-1	.	15	TRBJ1-2	TRBD1	TGCAGCGTTGCAGGGGGCAAGGAGCAACTATATGGCTACACCTTC	CSVAGGKEQLYGYTF
TRBV4-2	.	15	TRBJ2-1	TRBD2	TGTGCCAGCAGCCAAGGGGCGGGGGGGGACAATGAGCAGTTCTTC	CASSQGAGGDNEQFF
TRBV2	many	15	TRBJ1-4	.	TGTGCCAGCAGTCTCCAGGGATCAACTAATGAAAAACTGTTTTTT	CASSLQGSTNEKLFF
TRBV27	.	16	TRBJ2-7	TRBD1	TGTGCCAGCAGTCCCGGGACAGGGGGAAATGTACACGGGCAGTACTTC	CASSPGTGGNVHGQYF
TRBV28	few	15	TRBJ2-2	.	TGTGCCAGCAGTTTCGGATTAACGAACACCGGGGAGCTGCTTTTT	CASSFGLTNTGELLF
TRBV4-1	many	15	TRBJ2-7	TRBD1	TGCGCCAGCAGCCAACTACAGGGGATCCCGGTCGAGCAGTACTTC	CASSQLQGIPVEQYF
TRBV9	few	15	TRBJ2-5	TRBD2	TGTGCCAGCAGCGTAGGTGGAGTCGGGGGGGAGACCCAGTACTTC	CASSVGGVGGETQYF
TRBV7-2	.	17	TRBJ1-5	TRBD1	TGTGCCAGCAGCTCCCCGCCCGGGACAGGGGGCGATCAGCCCCAGCATTTT	CASSSPPGTGGDQPQHF
TRBV2	few	11	TRBJ1-2	.	TGTGCCAGCACCGGAGGTTCTGGCTACACCTTC	CASTGGSGYTF
TRBV4-3	few	16	TRBJ1-2	TRBD1	TGCGCCAGCAGCCAGGGGACAGCTCTTCTTAACTATGGCTACACCTTC	CASSQGTALLNYGYTF
TRBV20-1	many	15	TRBJ1-1	.	TGCAGTGCTAAATTTCCGGGACTCCGGAACACTGAAGCTTTCTTT	CSAKFPGLRNTEAFF
TRBV7-2	many	14	TRBJ2-7	TRBD2	TGTGCCAGCAGCCGGACTAGCGGTTACTACGAGCAGTACTTC	CASSRTSGYYEQYF
TRBV28	many	13	TRBJ2-7	.	TGTGCCAGCAGTTTCGGGGTAATCTACGAGCAGTACTTC	CASSFGVIYEQYF
TRBV2	.	13	TRBJ2-7	.	TGTGCCAGCATTCTAGGGGGCTCCTACGAGCAGTACTTC	CASILGGSYEQYF
TRBV5-5	many	15	TRBJ1-4	TRBD1	TGTGCCAGCAGCTCTGTCGGACAGGGAGGCACAGAACTGTTTTTT	CASSSVGQGGTELFF
TRBV20-1	few	15	TRBJ1-2	.	TGCAGTGCTAGAGATTTCGCGGGGGACAACTATGGCTACACCTTC	CSARDFAGDNYGYTF
TRBV27	many	19	TRBJ2-7	TRBD2	TGTGCCAGCAGTTTATCGTTAGCGGGAGAGTCTAGGGGAACCTACGAGCAGTACTTC	CASSLSLAGESRGTYEQYF
TRBV20-1	many	14	TRBJ2-7	TRBD2	TGCAGTGCTAGAACGACTAGCGGGATGTACGAGCAGTACTTC	CSARTTSGMYEQYF
TRBV24-1	few	14	TRBJ1-1	.	TGTGCCACCAGTGAGGGGGGAGGAGACACTGAAGCTTTCTTT	CATSEGGGDTEAFF
TRBV2	many	14	TRBJ2-7	.	TGTGCCAGCAGTGAAGAAACGGGCCCGTACGAGCAGTACTTC	CASSEETGPYEQYF
TRBV5-1	.	12	TRBJ2-1	TRBD2	TGCGCCAGCAGACTAGCGGACAATGAGCAGTTCTTC	CASRLADNEQFF
TRBV5-1	many	12	TRBJ1-2	.	TGCGCCAGCAGTGGAGGGGGGGATCGCTACACCTTC	CASSGGGDRYTF
TRBV20-1	many	15	TRBJ2-1	TRBD2	TGCAGTGCTAGACCCGGGACTAGCGCGAATAATGAGCAGTTCTTC	CSARPGTSANNEQFF
TRBV4-1	few	15	TRBJ2-3	TRBD2	TGCGCCAGCAGCCAAGACCGGGGGGTTCTGGATACGCAGTATTTT	CASSQDRGVLDTQYF
TRBV28	many	14	TRBJ1-5	.	TGTGCCAGCAGTTTAGGGACGGATCAGAGACCCCAGCATTTT	CASSLGTDQRPQHF
TRBV28	many	12	TRBJ1-1	.	TGTGCCAGCAGCCTCAGGGGAACTGAAGCTTTCTTT	CASSLRGTEAFF
TRBV19	.	15	TRBJ2-7	TRBD1	TGTGCCAGTAGTATAGGACAGGGGGGGTCCTACGAGCAGTACTTC	CASSIGQGGSYEQYF
TRBV15	many	16	TRBJ2-5	TRBD2	TGTGCCACCAGCAGAGAAGGAGCGGGAGCGTTCGAGACCCAGTACTTC	CATSREGAGAFETQYF
TRBV7-2	many	14	TRBJ2-1	.	TGTGCCAGCAGGGGTTTTCTGACATACAATGAGCAGTTCTTC	CASRGFLTYNEQFF
TRBV11-2	many	14	TRBJ2-4	.	TGTGCCAGCAGCTTTAGGGTAGCCAAAAACATTCAGTACTTC	CASSFRVAKNIQYF
TRBV12-3/TRBV12-4	many	14	TRBJ1-2	TRBD1	TGTGCCAGCAGCTTGGGACAGGGTAACTATGGCTACACCTTC	CASSLGQGNYGYTF